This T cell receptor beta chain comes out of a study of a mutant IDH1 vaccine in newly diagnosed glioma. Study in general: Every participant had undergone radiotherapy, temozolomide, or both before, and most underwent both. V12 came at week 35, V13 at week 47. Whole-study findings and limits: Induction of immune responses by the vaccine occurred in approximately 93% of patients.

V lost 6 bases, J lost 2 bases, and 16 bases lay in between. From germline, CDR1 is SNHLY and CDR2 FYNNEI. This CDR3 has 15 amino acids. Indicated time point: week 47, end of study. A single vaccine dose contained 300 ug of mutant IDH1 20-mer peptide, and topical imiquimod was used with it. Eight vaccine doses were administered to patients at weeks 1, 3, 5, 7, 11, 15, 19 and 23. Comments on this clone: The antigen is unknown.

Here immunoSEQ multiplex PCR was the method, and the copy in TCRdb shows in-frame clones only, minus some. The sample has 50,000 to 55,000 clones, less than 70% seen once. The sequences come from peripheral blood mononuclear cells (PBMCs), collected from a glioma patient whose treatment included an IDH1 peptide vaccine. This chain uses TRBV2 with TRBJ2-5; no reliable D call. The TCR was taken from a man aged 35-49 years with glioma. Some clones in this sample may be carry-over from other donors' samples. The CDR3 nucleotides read TGTGCCAGCAGCGGGCATACCCAAAATCAAGAGACCCAGTACTTC. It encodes CASSGHTQNQETQYF. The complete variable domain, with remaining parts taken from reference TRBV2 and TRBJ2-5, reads EPEVTQTPSHQVTQMGQEVILRCVPISNHLYFYWYRQILGQKVEFLVSFYNNEISEKSEIFDDQFSVERPDGSNFTLKIRSTKLEDSAMYFCASSGHTQNQETQYFGPGTRLLVL.